This T cell receptor beta chain was captured in a study of cytomegalovirus exposure and HLA in healthy donors. In the study overall: The same platform was used for the roughly 120 validation repertoires and the approximately 670 first-cohort repertoires, a later analysis reported. General study findings and limits: With high specificity and sensitivity, the classifier reportedly diagnosed cytomegalovirus status.

The V gene lost 1 base and the J gene lost 0 bases, with 12 bases spanning the gap. CDR3 length: 16 amino acids. The germline V gene has CDR1 SGHVS and CDR2 FQNEAQ. Generated by immunoSEQ multiplex PCR, the TCRdb table keeps only in-frame clones and is missing some. The sample records tens of thousands of clones, just under 95% being singletons. A note on this clone: The antigen remains undetermined.

What was sequenced was PBMCs. This chain links TRBV7-8 with TRBJ1-1; the D is unclear. The clonotype was recovered from a woman aged 18-29 years in good health and CMV-seropositive. The CDR3 region is CASSLEVWRVNTEAFF. The CDR3 DNA follows: TGTGCCAGCAGCTTAGAGGTTTGGCGGGTGAACACTGAAGCTTTCTTT.